A single sample is the source of the 9 T cell receptor beta chains below, sequenced in a study of blood T cells in healthy people across ages. Combining a sample-barcoded 5' primer with a J-beta primer mix, a second PCR ran for roughly 6 to 12 cycles. MiXCR, applied by TCRdb to the 5' RACE reads, yields one record per CDR3 protein. The table has 1.5 million or so distinct CDR3 sequences, 40% to 45% seen once. Sequenced sample: blood. These receptors came from a woman younger than 35 in good health.

The chain uses TRBV4-1 and TRBJ1-5, with D unclear. Germline CDR1 MGHRA, CDR2 YSYEKL. The CDR3 is 15 residues long. The germline V and J ends were trimmed by 1 base and 3 bases, with 10 bases remaining between them. The CDR3 DNA is TGCGCCAGCAGCCAAGTTGGCGGAGACAATCAGCCCCAGCATTTT. Translating it yields CASSQVGGDNQPQHF.

J is TRBJ2-7 and V is TRBV12-3 or TRBV12-4; D is unclear. Trimming pared 6 bases from V and 7 bases from J, leaving 25 bases between. This CDR3 is built from 16 residues. The DNA for the CDR3 is TGTGCCAGCAGCAGACCGGCTGAGTCTACCTACAATGAGCAGTACTTC. Its translation: CASSRPAESTYNEQYF.

This clonotype has only a few counts. The V gene is TRBV7-2, the J gene TRBJ2-7; possibly TRBD1 or TRBD2 for D (5 bases each). CDR1 and CDR2 (germline): SGHTA, FQGNSA. There are 14 residues in the CDR3. V lost 1 base and J lost 4, with 11 bases in between. The CDR3 bases are TGTGCCAGCAGCTTAGGTCGGGACGGGTACGAGCAGTACTTC. This codes for CASSLGRDGYEQYF.

J is TRBJ1-5 and V is TRBV2; D uncertain. Looked up from germline, CDR1 is SNHLY and CDR2 is FYNNEI. Between the trimmed V and J ends, which lost 4 bases and 6 bases, there was a span of 13 bases. CDR3 size: 14 residues. CDR3 DNA: TGTGCCAGCAGTGTGGTGGGGATGGGTCAGCCCCAGCATTTT. Translated, it gives CASSVVGMGQPQHF.

The genes are TRBV20-1 and TRBJ1-5; possibly TRBD1 for D (5 bases). V lost 3 bases and J lost 10, with 13 bases in between. Germline values: CDR1 DFQATT, CDR2 SNEGSKA (reference sequence). This CDR3 has 12 residues. The CDR3 sequence: CSARDTGKPQHF. CDR3 in DNA: TGCAGTGCTAGGGACACAGGTAAACCCCAGCATTTT.

The rearrangement joins TRBV9 to TRBJ2-3; tentative D call: TRBD2 (6 bases). The V and J ends lost 7 bases and 2 bases respectively, with 14 bases between them. The V gene's germline CDR1 is SGDLS and CDR2 YYNGEE. The CDR3 sequence is 14 residues long. CDR3 residues: CASALGGATDTQYF. CDR3 nucleotide sequence: TGTGCCAGCGCCTTGGGGGGAGCCACAGATACGCAGTATTTT.

The CDR3 coding sequence is TGTGCCAGCAGTGTACGGACAGCCCTTAGAGATACGCAGTATTTT. Translated, it gives CASSVRTALRDTQYF. The rearrangement links TRBV12-3 or TRBV12-4 to TRBJ2-3; tentatively, D is TRBD1 (6 bases). The CDR3 contains 15 residues. Trimming took off 5 bases at V and 5 bases at J, with 17 bases between the two ends.

This clonotype is a singleton in its sample. This chain links TRBV7-9 with TRBJ2-3; possibly TRBD1 for D (5 bases). This CDR3 has 16 residues. Trimming pared 8 bases from V and 4 bases from J, leaving 22 bases between. Germline loops: CDR1 SEHNR, CDR2 FQNEAQ (reference sequence). The CDR3 here is CASRTSLGASSDTQYF. CDR3 nucleotide sequence: TGTGCCAGCCGAACCTCCTTAGGGGCATCATCAGATACGCAGTATTTT.

The chain has TRBV2 and TRBJ1-1, with D possibly matching TRBD1 (5 bases). V was clipped by 2 bases and J by 4 bases, with 20 bases between them. Per the germline V gene, CDR1 is SNHLY and CDR2 is FYNNEI. This CDR3 has 17 amino acids. The CDR3 DNA is TGTGCCAGCAGTGAAAGCAAATTGTACAGGATGACCACTGAAGCTTTCTTT. Translating gives CASSESKLYRMTTEAFF.